These 26 T cell receptor beta chains were sequenced from one sample in a study of high-grade serous ovarian cancer treatment subgroups. The tumor samples were collected prior to definitive surgery or chemotherapy. Profiling relied on immunoSEQ multiplex PCR, and the TCRdb table lists in-frame clones only, not all of them. The sample consists of 6,500 to 7,000 clones, nearly 80% of them appearing once. The sample taken for sequencing was tumor tissue. Source of these receptors: a human donor with high-grade serous ovarian cancer.

CDR3 sequence reads: CASSSVRDYYGYTF. The CDR3 DNA follows: TGTGCCAGCAGCTCCGTGAGGGACTACTATGGCTACACCTTC. The genes are TRBV7-8 and TRBJ1-2, with D perhaps TRBD1 (5 bases). Germline V gives CDR1 SGHVS, CDR2 FQNEAQ. Trimming removed 4 bases at V and 3 bases at J, with 12 bases between. The CDR3 runs 14 residues.

V and J are TRBV5-1 and TRBJ2-1; D call uncertain. The CDR3 covers 13 residues. Germline assignment: CDR1 SGHRS and CDR2 YFSETQ. V was clipped by 7 bases and J by 0 bases, with 8 bases between them. The CDR3 DNA sequence: TGCGCCAGCTCCTCGGGCTCCTACAATGAGCAGTTCTTC. Its protein product is CASSSGSYNEQFF. The full variable domain, completed using reference TRBV5-1 and TRBJ2-1, is KAGVTQTPRYLIKTRGQQVTLSCSPISGHRSVSWYQQTPGQGLQFLFEYFSETQRNKGNFPGRFSGRQFSNSRSEMNVSTLELGDSALYLCASSSGSYNEQFFGPGTRLTVL.

A single count supports this clone. The CDR3 DNA is TGTGCCATCAGTGAGTCTCGGGACAGGGGTACCTACGAGCAGTACTTC. This encodes CAISESRDRGTYEQYF. The chain recombines TRBV10-3 with TRBJ2-7; 10 bases match TRBD1. With V trimmed by 0 bases and J by 2 bases, 4 bases remained unmatched. The CDR3 sequence is 16 residues long. Germline V gene sequence: CDR1 ENHRY, CDR2 SYGVKD.

V is TRBV6-6 and J is TRBJ2-5; 12 bases are shared with TRBD1. The CDR3 has 16 amino acids. Germline V lookup: CDR1 MNHNY, CDR2 SVGAGI (reference sequence). The trim removed 2 bases at V and 4 bases at J, leaving 5 bases unmatched. This chain's CDR3 is CASSYKGTGGRETQYF. Here the CDR3 DNA reads TGTGCCAGCAGTTACAAAGGGACAGGGGGCCGAGAGACCCAGTACTTC.

This clone was counted only a few times. The chain is built from TRBV25-1 and TRBJ1-1; 8 bases agree with TRBD1. This CDR3 comprises 13 residues. V lost 8 bases and J lost 5; bases outside the gene matches: 7. Looked up from germline, CDR1 is MGHDK and CDR2 is SYGVNS. The CDR3 DNA is TGTGCCAGCTCTGACAGGGGACGAACTGAAGCTTTCTTT. Protein product: CASSDRGRTEAFF.

Written as DNA, the CDR3 is TGTGCCAGCAGCAGTGGACAGGGGGTATATTCACCCCTCCACTTT. This translates into CASSSGQGVYSPLHF. J is TRBJ1-6 and V is TRBV2; TRBD1 matches at 10 bases. CDR1 is SNHLY, CDR2 FYNNEI, per germline. The ends lost 6 bases at V and 8 bases at J; junction bases unmatched: 7. This CDR3 comprises 15 residues.

Only a few counts were recorded for this clone. This sequence joins TRBV7-6 and TRBJ2-7; unclear D gene. V lost 5 bases and J lost 4, with 12 bases in between. The CDR3 has 13 residues. CDR1 and CDR2 from the germline V gene are SGHVS and FNYEAQ. Here the CDR3 DNA reads TGTGCCAGCAGCCTCGATTACGCTTACGAGCAGTACTTC. Amino acids: CASSLDYAYEQYF.

In this sample, this clone turned up once. The CDR3 DNA is TGTGCCAGCAGTGGAGAAGTGTCGGCTGAAGCTTTCTTT. It yields the protein CASSGEVSAEAFF. The chain employs TRBV6-1 and TRBJ1-1; no reliable D call. Trimming left V 4 bases short and J 6 bases short, with 12 bases between. This CDR3 has 13 residues. Germline-derived CDR1 and CDR2 are MNHNS and SASEGT.

This chain connects TRBV28 to TRBJ2-1; D is perhaps TRBD1 (7 bases). The CDR3 is made up of 15 amino acids. V shed 5 bases and J shed 3 bases, with 14 bases lying between them. CDR1 and CDR2 (germline): MDHEN, SYDVKM. The CDR3 DNA reads TGTGCCAGCAGTCGAACAGGGGACTTCTACAATGAGCAGTTCTTC. It encodes CASSRTGDFYNEQFF.

CDR3 region: CASSTTSGDPTYNEQFF. The CDR3 DNA follows: TGTGCCAGTAGTACTACTAGCGGGGATCCTACCTACAATGAGCAGTTCTTC. The chain recombines TRBV19 with TRBJ2-1, with TRBD2 matching over 10 bases. The CDR3 has 17 amino acids. Trimming cost V 4 bases and J 2 bases; bases outside gene matches: 8. In germline, CDR1 is LNHDA, CDR2 SQIVND (reference sequence).

The chain joins TRBV18 to TRBJ1-1; 9 bases map to TRBD1. V lost 3 bases and J lost 7; bases outside the gene matches: 9. The CDR3 runs 15 residues. Germline V gene data show CDR1 as KGHSH and CDR2 as LQKENI. CDR3 loop: CASSPLGTGLYEAFF. The DNA for the CDR3 is TGTGCCAGCTCACCTCTTGGGACAGGGCTGTATGAAGCTTTCTTT.

The chain uses TRBV7-2 and TRBJ2-2; 9 bases line up with TRBD2. The CDR3 is 17 residues long. V was pared by 0 bases and J by 7 bases, with 9 bases of the junction left unmatched. Germline lookup yields CDR1 SGHTA and CDR2 FQGNSA. CDR3 protein: CASSLALGGGAGGELFF. The CDR3 nucleotides are TGTGCCAGCAGCTTAGCGCTGGGCGGGGGGGCTGGCGGGGAGCTGTTTTTT.

The chain uses TRBV5-1 and TRBJ2-2; 8 positions agree with TRBD2. The CDR3 has 15 amino acids. Germline CDR1 and CDR2: SGHRS and YFSETQ. V lost 4 bases and J lost 3; bases outside the gene matches: 5. CDR3 in amino acids: CASSPGGAYTGELFF. The CDR3 bases are TGCGCCAGCAGCCCCGGGGGGGCATACACCGGGGAGCTGTTTTTT.

This clone has only a few counts. The chain has TRBV2 and TRBJ1-1, with a possible D match to TRBD1 (5 bases). This CDR3 has 13 amino acids. Looked up from germline, CDR1 is SNHLY and CDR2 is FYNNEI. Trimming cost V 3 bases and J 4 bases, with 9 bases left between them. The CDR3 coding sequence is TGTGCCAGCAGTGACAGGGTCCTCACTGAAGCTTTCTTT. It codes for CASSDRVLTEAFF. The full variable domain, completed using reference TRBV2 and TRBJ1-1, is EPEVTQTPSHQVTQMGQEVILRCVPISNHLYFYWYRQILGQKVEFLVSFYNNEISEKSEIFDDQFSVERPDGSNFTLKIRSTKLEDSAMYFCASSDRVLTEAFFGQGTRLTVV.

The chain is built from TRBV7-9 and TRBJ1-2, with a weak D call TRBD1 (5 bases). Germline lookup yields CDR1 SEHNR and CDR2 FQNEAQ (reference sequence). V lost 0 bases and J lost 6, with 8 bases in between. The CDR3 loop spans 13 amino acids. In nucleotides, the CDR3 is TGTGCCAGCAGCTTAGCCAGGGCAGATGGCTACACCTTC. Its translation is CASSLARADGYTF.

V and J are TRBV6-1 and TRBJ1-5, with D unclear. Trimming took off 3 bases at V and 0 bases at J, with 0 bases between the two ends. Germline V gene sequence: CDR1 MNHNS, CDR2 SASEGT. CDR3 size: 12 residues. The chain's CDR3 is CASSDSNQPQHF. The CDR3, as DNA: TGTGCCAGCAGTGATAGCAATCAGCCCCAGCATTTT.

V usage is TRBV2 and J usage is TRBJ1-5, with 9 nucleotides matching TRBD1. V lost 8 bases and J lost 0; bases outside the gene matches: 5. This CDR3 is built from 15 residues. Germline loops: CDR1 SNHLY, CDR2 FYNNEI. The CDR3: CASRGQGYSNQPQHF. The CDR3 DNA is TGTGCCAGCCGAGGACAGGGGTATAGCAATCAGCCCCAGCATTTT.

The rearrangement links TRBV6-6 to TRBJ1-2; D is unclear. The CDR3 is 12 residues long. V was clipped by 6 bases and J by 4 bases, with 9 bases between them. CDR1 is MNHNY, CDR2 SVGAGI, per germline (reference sequence). The chain's CDR3 is CASSELGYGYTF. The CDR3 nucleotides read TGTGCCAGCAGCGAGCTTGGCTATGGCTACACCTTC.

This sequence joins TRBV20-1 and TRBJ2-3, with D possibly matching TRBD1 (6 bases). Deletions cut 5 bases from V and 6 bases from J, with 9 bases between. The CDR3 runs to 11 residues. CDR1 and CDR2 (germline): DFQATT, SNEGSKA (reference sequence). The chain's CDR3 is CSAYTGDTQYF. The CDR3 DNA sequence: TGCAGTGCTTATACAGGGGATACGCAGTATTTT.

This clone was seen just once. This chain's CDR3 is CASSPRGANEKLFF. CDR3 nucleotides: TGTGCCAGCAGCCCCCGGGGGGCTAATGAAAAACTGTTTTTT. V gene TRBV7-2 combines with J gene TRBJ1-4; the D gene is possibly TRBD1 (5 bases). Germline V gene lookup returns CDR1 SGHTA and CDR2 FQGNSA. The CDR3 has 14 residues. Between the trimmed V and J ends, which lost 5 bases and 3 bases, there was a span of 10 bases.

The chain links TRBV6-5 to TRBJ1-6; D is uncertain. Trimming took off 5 bases at V and 7 bases at J, with 9 bases between the two ends. The CDR3 is 13 residues long. Germline loops: CDR1 MNHEY, CDR2 SVGAGI. CDR3 residues: CASSTAMNSPLHF. Here the CDR3 DNA reads TGTGCCAGCAGTACAGCGATGAATTCACCCCTCCACTTT.

This rearrangement joins TRBV18 to TRBJ1-1; D is undetermined. Germline loops: CDR1 KGHSH, CDR2 LQKENI. Trimming left V 6 bases short and J 0 bases short, with 11 bases between. There are 14 residues in the CDR3. CDR3 nucleotides: TGTGCCAGCTCCCCCGGGTCCATGAACACTGAAGCTTTCTTT. This sequence encodes CASSPGSMNTEAFF.

The chain joins TRBV2 to TRBJ1-1; 7 bases align to TRBD1. Germline lookup yields CDR1 SNHLY and CDR2 FYNNEI. This CDR3 is built from 15 residues. V lost 6 bases, J lost 3 bases, and 10 bases stayed unmatched. In DNA form, the CDR3 reads TGTGCCAGCAGCTTCACAGGGGCTGTGGACACTGAAGCTTTCTTT. Its protein is CASSFTGAVDTEAFF.

The J gene is TRBJ2-5, the V gene TRBV28, with TRBD1 identical over 7 bases. The J call is uncertain, as TRBJ2-7 better fits the DNA end. The CDR3 has 14 amino acids. Germline V lookup: CDR1 MDHEN, CDR2 SYDVKM. The CDR3 sequence: CASTPTGIGGEQYF. The CDR3 bases are TGTGCCAGCACCCCGACAGGGATTGGGGGCGAGCAGTACTTC.

J is TRBJ2-1 and V is TRBV19; 13 nucleotides line up with TRBD2. The germline V gene encodes CDR1 LNHDA and CDR2 SQIVND (reference sequence). The CDR3 is 15 residues long. V lost 4 bases, J lost 4 bases, and 1 base stayed unmatched. This CDR3 reads CASSTGLAGYNEQFF. CDR3 sequence (DNA): TGTGCCAGTAGTACGGGACTAGCGGGGTACAATGAGCAGTTCTTC.

This clone was seen a handful of times. The chain carries TRBV19 and TRBJ1-5; no clear D. In germline, CDR1 is LNHDA, CDR2 SQIVND (reference sequence). The CDR3 loop spans 13 amino acids. The germline V and J ends were trimmed by 5 bases and 5 bases, with 10 bases remaining between them. The CDR3 loop is CASSQHFDQPQHF. In DNA, the CDR3 is TGTGCCAGTAGTCAACATTTCGATCAGCCCCAGCATTTT.